The rows below give T cell receptor beta chains drawn from one sample of a study of blood T cell dynamics during melanoma immunotherapy. The data were produced by immunoSEQ multiplex PCR, yet TCRdb's version contains in-frame clones alone and is incomplete. The sample lists about 12,000 clones, 85% to 90% occurring once. Sequences were derived from blood, sampled from a patient treated with checkpoint blockade. Receptors originate from a human donor with melanoma. Both conserved end residues are part of each CDR3. A D gene is named only where the DNA matches it firmly. A row's size may be missing; if present it is once, few, many or a size class.

j_call: TRBJ2-3; clone_size: -; d_call: TRBD1; v_call: TRBV11-2; cdr3_nt: TGTGCCAGCAGCTCCCAGGGACAGGGTGTTACAGATACGCAGTATTTT; cdr3_aa: CASSSQGQGVTDTQYF
j_call: TRBJ1-5; clone_size: -; d_call: -; v_call: TRBV18; cdr3_nt: TGTGCCAGCTCACCGCAAGACCCGGGCAATCAGCCCCAGCATTTT; cdr3_aa: CASSPQDPGNQPQHF
j_call: TRBJ2-7; clone_size: -; d_call: TRBD1; v_call: TRBV7-9; cdr3_nt: TGTGCCAGCAGCTCCGGGACAGGGAACGAGCAGTACTTC; cdr3_aa: CASSSGTGNEQYF
j_call: TRBJ2-7; clone_size: -; d_call: -; v_call: TRBV6-5; cdr3_nt: TGTGCCAGCAGCAGGGATAGGGGAGCCGGCTACGAGCAGTACTTC; cdr3_aa: CASSRDRGAGYEQYF
j_call: TRBJ2-7; clone_size: -; d_call: TRBD1; v_call: TRBV6-1; cdr3_nt: TGTGCCAGCAGTGCCCCGGGACAGGCTTCCTACGAGCAGTACTTC; cdr3_aa: CASSAPGQASYEQYF
j_call: TRBJ2-5; clone_size: -; d_call: TRBD1; v_call: TRBV2; cdr3_nt: TGTGCCAGCTGGACAGGGGGAGGGGAGACCCAGTACTTC; cdr3_aa: CASWTGGGETQYF
j_call: TRBJ2-1; clone_size: once; d_call: -; v_call: TRBV6-5; cdr3_nt: TGTGCCAGCAGTTCCGGACCCGTTCAATTCAGTGAGCAGTTCTTC; cdr3_aa: CASSSGPVQFSEQFF
j_call: TRBJ2-5; clone_size: -; d_call: -; v_call: TRBV6-5; cdr3_nt: TGTGCCAGCAGGCGGGCAGTAGGAGAGACCCAGTACTTC; cdr3_aa: CASRRAVGETQYF
j_call: TRBJ1-3; clone_size: -; d_call: -; v_call: TRBV19; cdr3_nt: TGTGCCAGTAGTATAGATTCCTCTGGCAGCTCTGGAAACACCATATATTTT; cdr3_aa: CASSIDSSGSSGNTIYF
j_call: TRBJ2-7; clone_size: -; d_call: -; v_call: TRBV5-1; cdr3_nt: TGCGCCAGCAGGTCCGGGAAAAACGAGCAGTACTTC; cdr3_aa: CASRSGKNEQYF
j_call: TRBJ2-1; clone_size: once; d_call: -; v_call: TRBV4-1; cdr3_nt: TGCGCCAGCAGCCAGGAGTCAAGAAATGAGCAGTTCTTC; cdr3_aa: CASSQESRNEQFF